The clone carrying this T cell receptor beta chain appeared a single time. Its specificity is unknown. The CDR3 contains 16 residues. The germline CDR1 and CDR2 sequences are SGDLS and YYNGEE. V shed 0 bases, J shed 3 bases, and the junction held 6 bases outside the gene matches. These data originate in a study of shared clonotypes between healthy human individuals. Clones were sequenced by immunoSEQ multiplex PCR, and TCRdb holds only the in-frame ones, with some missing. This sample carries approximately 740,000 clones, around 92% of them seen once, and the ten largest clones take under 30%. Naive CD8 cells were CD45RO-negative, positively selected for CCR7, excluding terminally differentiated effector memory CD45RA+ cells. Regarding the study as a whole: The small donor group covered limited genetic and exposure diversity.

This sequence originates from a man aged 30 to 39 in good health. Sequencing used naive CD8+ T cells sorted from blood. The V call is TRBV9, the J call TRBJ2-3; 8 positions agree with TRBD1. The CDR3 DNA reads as TGTGCCAGCAGCGTAGAAAACAGGGGGACGACAGATACGCAGTATTTT. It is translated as CASSVENRGTTDTQYF.